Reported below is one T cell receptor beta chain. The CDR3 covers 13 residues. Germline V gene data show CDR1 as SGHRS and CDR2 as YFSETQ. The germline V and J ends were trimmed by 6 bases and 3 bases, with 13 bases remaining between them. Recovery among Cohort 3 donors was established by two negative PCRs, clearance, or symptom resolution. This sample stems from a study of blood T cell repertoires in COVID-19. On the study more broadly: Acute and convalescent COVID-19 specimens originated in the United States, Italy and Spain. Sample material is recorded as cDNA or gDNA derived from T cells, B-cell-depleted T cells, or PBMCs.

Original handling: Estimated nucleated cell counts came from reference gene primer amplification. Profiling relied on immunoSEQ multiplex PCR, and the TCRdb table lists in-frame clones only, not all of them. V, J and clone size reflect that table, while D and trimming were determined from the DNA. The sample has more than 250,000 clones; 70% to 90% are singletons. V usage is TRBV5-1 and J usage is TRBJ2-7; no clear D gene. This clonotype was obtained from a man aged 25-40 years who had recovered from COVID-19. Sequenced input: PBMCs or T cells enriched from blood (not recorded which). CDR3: CASTPPTGYEQYF. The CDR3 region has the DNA TGCGCCAGCACCCCTCCTACCGGCTACGAGCAGTACTTC.